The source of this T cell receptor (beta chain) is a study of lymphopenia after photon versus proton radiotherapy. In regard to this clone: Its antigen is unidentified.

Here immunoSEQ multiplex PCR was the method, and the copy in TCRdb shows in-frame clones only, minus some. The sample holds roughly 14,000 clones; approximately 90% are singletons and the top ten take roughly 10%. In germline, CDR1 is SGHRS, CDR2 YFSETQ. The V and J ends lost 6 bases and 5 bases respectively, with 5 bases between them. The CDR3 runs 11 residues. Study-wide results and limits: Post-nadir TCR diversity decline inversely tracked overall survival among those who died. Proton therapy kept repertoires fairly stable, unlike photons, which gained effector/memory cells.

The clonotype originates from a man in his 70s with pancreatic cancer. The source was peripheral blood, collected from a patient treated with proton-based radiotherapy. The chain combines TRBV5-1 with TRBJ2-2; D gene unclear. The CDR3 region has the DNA TGCGCCAGCACTGAGACCGGGGAGCTGTTTTTT. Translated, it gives CASTETGELFF.